These T cell receptor beta chains were read from a single sample in a study of T-cell reconstitution after alpha-beta-depleted transplantation in children. TCRdb reprocessed the PCR reads via MiXCR and lists one record per CDR3 protein. The profile shows about 70,000 distinct CDR3 sequences, 11% of them singletons. This specimen consisted of PBMCs, obtained before TCRalphabeta/CD19-depleted stem cell transplant. These receptors all come from a boy between 5 and 17 years old with acute myeloid leukemia, due to receive a stem cell transplant. CDR3s include the opening cysteine and the closing phenylalanine or tryptophan. A D gene is named only where the DNA matches it firmly. The size of a clone is reported for some rows only, either as once, few or many, or as a class for expanded clones.

TGTGCCAGCAGCCGGGACAGTAGCAAAAACATTCAGTACTTC | CASSRDSSKNIQYF | . | TRBD1 | TRBJ2-4 | TRBV6-1
TGTGCCAGCAGCGGGACAGGGTGGAATGAGCAGTTCTTC | CASSGTGWNEQFF | many | TRBD1 | TRBJ2-1 | TRBV7-8
TGTGCCAGCAGTTTACGGGCAGGCCCCACCACCGGGGAGCTGTTTTTT | CASSLRAGPTTGELFF | many | . | TRBJ2-2 | TRBV12-3/TRBV12-4
TGTGCCAGCAGTTACTGGGACTCAAGGAATGAGCAGTTCTTC | CASSYWDSRNEQFF | many | . | TRBJ2-1 | TRBV6-5
TGTGCCACTAGGAGGGGATCACTTCCAGATACGCAGTATTTT | CATRRGSLPDTQYF | many | . | TRBJ2-3 | TRBV7-2
TGTGCCAGCATTCTGCTATGGGCGGGGGGGTCTCAAGAGACCCAGTACTTC | CASILLWAGGSQETQYF | many | TRBD2 | TRBJ2-5 | TRBV2
TGCGCCAGCAGCTTGCATCCGGGTTCGTCCACAGATACGCAGTATTTT | CASSLHPGSSTDTQYF | many | . | TRBJ2-3 | TRBV5-1
TGTGCCAGCAGCTTAAAAGCTAGCGGGAGTGGAGATACGCAGTATTTT | CASSLKASGSGDTQYF | many | TRBD2 | TRBJ2-3 | TRBV9
TGTGCCAGCTCACCGACCACGTTAGGCTACACCTTC | CASSPTTLGYTF | . | . | TRBJ1-2 | TRBV18
TGCGCCAGCAGCCAAGTGGGCGGGTCCACCGAGCAGTACTTC | CASSQVGGSTEQYF | many | . | TRBJ2-7 | TRBV4-3
TGTGCCAGCAGCCACCCCTACTCCGGTAGCGGGGATTTATACAATGAGCAGTTCTTC | CASSHPYSGSGDLYNEQFF | . | TRBD2 | TRBJ2-1 | TRBV14
TGTGCCAGCAGTCTAAGGACAGGGGGAAACACCGGGGCGCTGTTTTTT | CASSLRTGGNTGALFF | . | TRBD1 | TRBJ2-2 | TRBV3-1
TGTGCCAGCAGTTTGACGGGGGCGGGACAGGGGTTTTTCGTTGATGAGCAGTTCTTC | CASSLTGAGQGFFVDEQFF | many | TRBD1 | TRBJ2-1 | TRBV12-3/TRBV12-4
TGCAGCGTTGAATTGGGGCAGGAGACCCAGTACTTC | CSVELGQETQYF | many | . | TRBJ2-5 | TRBV29-1
TGTGCCACCAGCAGAAAAGGAGAAACTGAAGCTTTCTTT | CATSRKGETEAFF | many | . | TRBJ1-1 | TRBV15
TGTGCCAGCAGCTTAGTAGCGGGATCCTACGAGCAGTACTTC | CASSLVAGSYEQYF | many | TRBD2 | TRBJ2-7 | TRBV7-2
TGTGCCAGCAGTAACAGTAAGGGACAGGTCAGCACAGATACGCAGTATTTT | CASSNSKGQVSTDTQYF | many | TRBD1 | TRBJ2-3 | TRBV6-5
TGTGCCAGCAGCTTGGACGAGCAGTTCTTC | CASSLDEQFF | many | . | TRBJ2-1 | TRBV7-9
TGTGCCAGCAGCCATGGCCTCTGGGCTGAAGCTTTCTTT | CASSHGLWAEAFF | many | . | TRBJ1-1 | TRBV14
TGCGCCAGCCCAACTAGCGGGCGGCTAACTAGCACAGATACGCAGTATTTT | CASPTSGRLTSTDTQYF | many | TRBD2 | TRBJ2-3 | TRBV5-1
TGTGCCAGCAGTTTATTCCGCGGACAGGTCGGACAGCCCCAGCATTTT | CASSLFRGQVGQPQHF | many | TRBD1 | TRBJ1-5 | TRBV28
TGTGCCAGCAGCTCCCGGGGGCAGGGGCGGAGGAACACTGAAGCTTTCTTT | CASSSRGQGRRNTEAFF | many | . | TRBJ1-1 | TRBV11-2
TGCGCCAGCAGCTTGGAGCGGTTGCTTGGTATGGATACGCAGTATTTT | CASSLERLLGMDTQYF | many | . | TRBJ2-3 | TRBV5-1
TGTGCCAGCAGCGTAGCTAATGAGCAGTTCTTC | CASSVANEQFF | many | . | TRBJ2-1 | TRBV9
TGTGCCAGCAGCCGGGACTTCGGAGGGAACGAGCAGTACTTC | CASSRDFGGNEQYF | many | . | TRBJ2-7 | TRBV6-5
TGCAGCGTTGCTGACAGGGGGAACACTGAAGCTTTCTTT | CSVADRGNTEAFF | many | TRBD1 | TRBJ1-1 | TRBV29-1
TGTGCCAGCAGTTTCCCGGGCCTTTCCTATGGCTACACCTTC | CASSFPGLSYGYTF | . | . | TRBJ1-2 | TRBV12-3/TRBV12-4
TGTGCCAGCAGCATAGGGTACACCGGGGAGCTGTTTTTT | CASSIGYTGELFF | many | . | TRBJ2-2 | TRBV7-2
TGTGCCAGCAGCTTGGGCCCTTTTAGCGGGAAGACAGATACGCAGTATTTT | CASSLGPFSGKTDTQYF | many | TRBD2 | TRBJ2-3 | TRBV5-4
TGCGCCAGCAGCTTCGGAGTTAGGACAGCTAATTCACCCCTCCACTTT | CASSFGVRTANSPLHF | many | . | TRBJ1-6 | TRBV5-1
TGTGCCACCAGCAGAGACGGGACAGGCTTTGGAAACACCATATATTTT | CATSRDGTGFGNTIYF | many | TRBD1 | TRBJ1-3 | TRBV15
TGTGCCAGCAGTCCTCGCTTCGCCGAGCAGTACTTC | CASSPRFAEQYF | many | . | TRBJ2-7 | TRBV6-5
TGTGCCAGCAGCTTAGGGTGGCGGGAGACCCAGTACTTC | CASSLGWRETQYF | many | . | TRBJ2-5 | TRBV7-2
TGCAGCGTTAAACAGGGGGGGACTAATGAAAAACTGTTTTTT | CSVKQGGTNEKLFF | many | TRBD1 | TRBJ1-4 | TRBV29-1
TGTGCCAGCAGTTTAGGGGCAGTAGGGGGTCAGCCCCAGCATTTT | CASSLGAVGGQPQHF | many | . | TRBJ1-5 | TRBV28
TGTGCCAGCAGTTATGCCGGGAGAAAACAAGAGACCCAGTACTTC | CASSYAGRKQETQYF | . | . | TRBJ2-5 | TRBV7-6
TGTGCCAGCAGCCGGGACAGGGGGGGGGCTGAGACCCAGTACTTC | CASSRDRGGAETQYF | few | TRBD1 | TRBJ2-5 | TRBV7-3
TGCGCCAGCAGCTTAGGGACAGGCCCCTATGGCTACACCTTC | CASSLGTGPYGYTF | many | TRBD1 | TRBJ1-2 | TRBV5-1
TGTGCCAGCAGAGGCGAAAAACTGTTTTTT | CASRGEKLFF | medium-sized | . | TRBJ1-4 | TRBV12-3/TRBV12-4
TGTGCCAGCAGCTTTAGGGGAGGAAGCCGGTCACAGGTCTCGCGGGGAAGCACAGATACGCAGTATTTT | CASSFRGGSRSQVSRGSTDTQYF | . | . | TRBJ2-3 | TRBV7-2
TGTGCCAGCAGCCCTTACAGGGGGCGATGGGGCTACACCTTC | CASSPYRGRWGYTF | many | TRBD1 | TRBJ1-2 | TRBV3-1
TGCAGTGCTACAGGTTCCCCCTACGAGCAGTACTTC | CSATGSPYEQYF | few | . | TRBJ2-7 | TRBV20-1
TGCGCCAGCAGCCACCACGGACAGGTTCAAGAGACCCAGTACTTC | CASSHHGQVQETQYF | few | TRBD1 | TRBJ2-5 | TRBV5-1